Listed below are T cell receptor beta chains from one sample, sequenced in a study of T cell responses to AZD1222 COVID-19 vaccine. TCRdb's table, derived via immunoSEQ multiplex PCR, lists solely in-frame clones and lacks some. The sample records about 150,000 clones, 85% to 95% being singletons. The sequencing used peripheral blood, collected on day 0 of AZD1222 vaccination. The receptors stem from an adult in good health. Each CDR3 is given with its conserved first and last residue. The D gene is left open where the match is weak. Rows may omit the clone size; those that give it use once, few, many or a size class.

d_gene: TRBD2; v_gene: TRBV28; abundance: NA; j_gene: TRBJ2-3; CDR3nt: TGTGCCAGCAGCCAGACTAGCGGAAGAGCCCCAGATACGCAGTATTTT; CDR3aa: CASSQTSGRAPDTQYF
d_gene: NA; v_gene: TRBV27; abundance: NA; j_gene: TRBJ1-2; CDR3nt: TGTGCCAGCAATAACGGGACAATGGATGGCTACACCTTC; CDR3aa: CASNNGTMDGYTF
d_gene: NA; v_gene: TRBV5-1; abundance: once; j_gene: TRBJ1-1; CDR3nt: TGCGCCAGCAGCTCAGGGAGGTCTGACACTGAAGCTTTCTTT; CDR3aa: CASSSGRSDTEAFF
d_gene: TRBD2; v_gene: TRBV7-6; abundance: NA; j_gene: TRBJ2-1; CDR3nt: TGTGCCAGCAGCCGAAGCGGGAGCTCCTACAATGAGCAGTTCTTC; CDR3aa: CASSRSGSSYNEQFF
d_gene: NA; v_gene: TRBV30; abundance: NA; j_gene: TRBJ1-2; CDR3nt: TGTGCCTGGACCAGGTCGTCCTTCTATGGCTACACCTTC; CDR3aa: CAWTRSSFYGYTF
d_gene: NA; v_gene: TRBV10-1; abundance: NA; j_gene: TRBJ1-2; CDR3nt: TGCGCCAGCAGTCCGAGGCCGGGAACCACTAACTATGGCTACACCTTC; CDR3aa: CASSPRPGTTNYGYTF
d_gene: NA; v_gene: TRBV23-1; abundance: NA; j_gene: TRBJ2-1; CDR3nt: TGCGCCAGCAGTCCGTCGCGGGGAGCCACGAATGAGCAGTTCTTC; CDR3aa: CASSPSRGATNEQFF
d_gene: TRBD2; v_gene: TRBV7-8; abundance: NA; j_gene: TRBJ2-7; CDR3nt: TGTGCCAGCAGCCGAACCTCCGGGACTAGCAAAATTTCCGAGCAGTACTTC; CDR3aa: CASSRTSGTSKISEQYF
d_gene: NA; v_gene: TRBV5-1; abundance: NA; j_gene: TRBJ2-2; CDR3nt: TGCGCCAGCAGCTTGGCCGGGCCGGGGACCGGGGAGCTGTTTTTT; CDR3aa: CASSLAGPGTGELFF
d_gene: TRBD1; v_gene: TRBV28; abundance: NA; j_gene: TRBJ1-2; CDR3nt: TGTGCCAGCAGTCCTTACCGACAGGGGCATGGCTACACCTTC; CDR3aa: CASSPYRQGHGYTF
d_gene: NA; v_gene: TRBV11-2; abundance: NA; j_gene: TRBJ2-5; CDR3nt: TGTGCCAGCAGCCCGAGGGGAGGAGGAGGTCGGGCAGAGACCCAGTACTTC; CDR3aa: CASSPRGGGGRAETQYF
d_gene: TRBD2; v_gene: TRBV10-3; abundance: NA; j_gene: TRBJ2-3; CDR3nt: TGTGCCATCAGTGAGTCGAGAGCGGGAGGTGGAACAGATACGCAGTATTTT; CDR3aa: CAISESRAGGGTDTQYF
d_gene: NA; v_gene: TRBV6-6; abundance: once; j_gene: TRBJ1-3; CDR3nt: TGTGCCAGCAGCGGGGGGATAGGAAACACCATATATTTT; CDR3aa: CASSGGIGNTIYF
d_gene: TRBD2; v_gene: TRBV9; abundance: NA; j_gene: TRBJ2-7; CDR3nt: TGTGCCAGCAGCGTAGGGGCGGGAGGCAACTACGAGCAGTACTTC; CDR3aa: CASSVGAGGNYEQYF
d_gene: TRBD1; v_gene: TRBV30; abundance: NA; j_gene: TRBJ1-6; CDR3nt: TGTGCCGGGGACAGGCTGAGCTCCTATAATTCACCCCTCCACTTT; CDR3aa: CAGDRLSSYNSPLHF
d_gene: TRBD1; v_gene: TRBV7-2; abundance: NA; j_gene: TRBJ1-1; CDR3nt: TGTGCCAGCAGCCATACTCACAGGGGTCTGAACACTGAAGCTTTCTTT; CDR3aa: CASSHTHRGLNTEAFF
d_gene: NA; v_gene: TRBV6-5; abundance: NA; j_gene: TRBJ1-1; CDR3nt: TGTGCCAGCAGCCGTCGAGGGGATACTGAAGCTTTCTTT; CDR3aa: CASSRRGDTEAFF
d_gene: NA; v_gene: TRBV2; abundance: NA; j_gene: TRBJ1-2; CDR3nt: TGTGCCAGCAGTGTCCTCCCGGCGGGGGCTCGGGGCTACACCTTC; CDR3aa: CASSVLPAGARGYTF
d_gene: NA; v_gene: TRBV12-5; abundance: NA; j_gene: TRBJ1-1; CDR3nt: TGTGCTAGTGGTTTCCCCCCGAGGGATCGACGGAACACTGAAGCTTTCTTT; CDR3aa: CASGFPPRDRRNTEAFF
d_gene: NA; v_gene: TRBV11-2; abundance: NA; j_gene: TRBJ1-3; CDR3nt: TGTGCCAGCAGCTTAGGGGGGTCTGGAAACACCATATATTTT; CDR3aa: CASSLGGSGNTIYF
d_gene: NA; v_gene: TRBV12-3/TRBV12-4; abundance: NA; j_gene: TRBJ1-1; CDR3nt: TGTGCCACCACAAGGGGGGCTATTGAAGCTTTCTTT; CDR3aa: CATTRGAIEAFF
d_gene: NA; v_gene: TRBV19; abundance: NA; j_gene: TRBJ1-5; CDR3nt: TGTGCCAGTAGTGCCTCCGGGGATACCAATCAGCCCCAGCATTTT; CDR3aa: CASSASGDTNQPQHF